This T cell receptor (beta chain) was sequenced during a study of T-cell memory formation after mild COVID-19. The CDR3 has 13 amino acids. Trimming stripped 6 bases from V and 8 bases from J, with 19 bases between. Germline V gene sequence: CDR1 DFQATT, CDR2 SNEGSKA (reference sequence). One entry per CDR3 protein, called by TCRdb with MiXCR from the 5' RACE reads. Found here are under 350,000 distinct CDR3 sequences, about 16% of them singletons; the top ten hold roughly 20%. The chain carries TRBV20-1 and TRBJ1-2; no clear D. The source material was PBMCs or a T cell subset sorted from them (not recorded which). The receptor's source is a man younger than 30 who had mild COVID-19 (a few samples of this study predate the infection). Cell type and time point are not known. For the CDR3, the DNA is TGCAGTGCGTCACACAGTGAGGGTCTCGGCTACACCTTC. It translates to CSASHSEGLGYTF.